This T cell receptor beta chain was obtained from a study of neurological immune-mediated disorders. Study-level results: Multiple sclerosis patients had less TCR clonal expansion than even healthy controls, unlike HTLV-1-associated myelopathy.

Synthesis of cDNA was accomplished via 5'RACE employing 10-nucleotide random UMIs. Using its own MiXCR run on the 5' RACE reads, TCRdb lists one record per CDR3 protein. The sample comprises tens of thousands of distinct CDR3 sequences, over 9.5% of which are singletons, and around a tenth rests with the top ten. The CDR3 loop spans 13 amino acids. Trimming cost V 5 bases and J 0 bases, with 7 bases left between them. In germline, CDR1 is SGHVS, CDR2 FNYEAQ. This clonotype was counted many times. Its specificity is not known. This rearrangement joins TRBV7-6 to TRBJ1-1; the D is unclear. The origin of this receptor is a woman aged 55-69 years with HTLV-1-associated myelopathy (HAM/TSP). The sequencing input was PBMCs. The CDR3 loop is CASSEHLNTEAFF. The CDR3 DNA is TGTGCCAGCAGCGAACACCTGAACACTGAAGCTTTCTTT.